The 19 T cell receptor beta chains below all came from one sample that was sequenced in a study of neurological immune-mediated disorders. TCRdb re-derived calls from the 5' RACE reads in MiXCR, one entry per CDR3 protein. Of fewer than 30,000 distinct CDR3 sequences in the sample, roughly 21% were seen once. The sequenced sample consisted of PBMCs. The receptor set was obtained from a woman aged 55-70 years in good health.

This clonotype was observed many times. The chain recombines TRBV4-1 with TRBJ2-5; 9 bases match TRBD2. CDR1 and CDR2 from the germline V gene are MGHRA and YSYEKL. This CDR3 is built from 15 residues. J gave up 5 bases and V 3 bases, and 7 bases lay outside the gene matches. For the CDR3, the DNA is TGCGCCAGCAGCCAGATGCGGGGGGGCCGGGAGACCCAGTACTTC. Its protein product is CASSQMRGGRETQYF.

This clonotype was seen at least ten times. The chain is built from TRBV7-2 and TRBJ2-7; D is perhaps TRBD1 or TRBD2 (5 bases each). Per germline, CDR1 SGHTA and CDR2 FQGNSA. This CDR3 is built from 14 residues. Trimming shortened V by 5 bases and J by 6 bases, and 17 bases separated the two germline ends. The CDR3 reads CASSLSGASGEQYF. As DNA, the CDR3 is TGTGCCAGCAGCCTCTCCGGGGCCAGCGGCGAGCAGTACTTC. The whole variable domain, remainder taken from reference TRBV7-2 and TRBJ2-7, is GAGVSQSPSNKVTEKGKDVELRCDPISGHTALYWYRQSLGQGLEFLIYFQGNSAPDKSGLPSDRFSAERTGGSVSTLTIQRTQQEDSAVYLCASSLSGASGEQYFGPGTRLTVT.

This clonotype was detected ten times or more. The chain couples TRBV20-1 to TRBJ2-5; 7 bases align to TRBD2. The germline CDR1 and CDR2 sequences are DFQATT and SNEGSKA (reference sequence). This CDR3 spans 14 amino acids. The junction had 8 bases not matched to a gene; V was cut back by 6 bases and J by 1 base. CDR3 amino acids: CSASAGVPQETQYF. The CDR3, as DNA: TGCAGTGCGTCTGCGGGAGTGCCCCAAGAGACCCAGTACTTC.

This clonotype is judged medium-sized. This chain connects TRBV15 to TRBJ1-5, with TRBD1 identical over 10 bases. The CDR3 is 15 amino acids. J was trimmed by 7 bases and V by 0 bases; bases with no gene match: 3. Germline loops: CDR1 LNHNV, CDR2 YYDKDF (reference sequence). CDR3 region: CATSRDRDRGQPQHF. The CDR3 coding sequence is TGTGCCACCAGCAGAGATCGGGACAGGGGACAGCCCCAGCATTTT.

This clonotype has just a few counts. The CDR3 bases are TGCGCCAGCAGCCAACCTGACCTGGGTAGGAAAGAGACCCAGTACTTC. Amino acids: CASSQPDLGRKETQYF. The rearrangement joins TRBV4-3 to TRBJ2-5; D is undetermined. The ends were cut back, 2 bases at V and 3 bases at J, with 16 bases in the middle. The CDR3 extends over 16 amino acids. Germline V gives CDR1 LGHNA, CDR2 YSLEER.

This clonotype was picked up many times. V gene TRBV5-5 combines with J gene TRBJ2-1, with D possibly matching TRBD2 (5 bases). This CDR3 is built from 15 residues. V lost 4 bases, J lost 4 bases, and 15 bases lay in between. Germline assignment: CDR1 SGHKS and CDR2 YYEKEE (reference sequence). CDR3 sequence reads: CASSLQRALYNEQFF. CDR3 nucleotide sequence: TGTGCCAGCAGCCTTCAGAGGGCGCTTTACAATGAGCAGTTCTTC.

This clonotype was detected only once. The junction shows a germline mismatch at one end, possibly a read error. CDR3 in DNA: TGCAGCGTTGTCAACAACTACGAGCACTACTTC. Translation gives CSVVNNYEHYF. The chain joins TRBV29-1 to TRBJ2-7, with unresolved D. The CDR3 is 11 amino acids. Germline V gives CDR1 SQVTM, CDR2 ANQGSEA.

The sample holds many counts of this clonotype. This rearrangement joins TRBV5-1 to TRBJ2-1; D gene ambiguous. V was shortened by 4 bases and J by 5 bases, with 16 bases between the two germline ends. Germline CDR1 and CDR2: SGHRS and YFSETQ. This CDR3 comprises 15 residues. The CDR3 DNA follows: TGCGCCAGCAGCCTAGGGCCCAGTCCGGACAATGAGCAGTTCTTC. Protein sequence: CASSLGPSPDNEQFF.

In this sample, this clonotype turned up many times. The CDR3 nucleotides are TGTGCCAGCAGCGTAAACCCAGTTAGTACTGAGCAGTTCTTC. Translated, it gives CASSVNPVSTEQFF. The chain is built from TRBV7-3 and TRBJ2-1; D unclear. Deletions cut 5 bases from V and 9 bases from J, with 17 bases between. The CDR3 contains 14 residues. CDR1 is SGHTA and CDR2 is FQGTGA in the germline V gene.

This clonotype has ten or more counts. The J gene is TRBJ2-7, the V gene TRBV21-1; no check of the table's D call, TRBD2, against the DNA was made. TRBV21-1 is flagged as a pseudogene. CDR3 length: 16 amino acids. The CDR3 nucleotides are TGTGCCAGCAGCAAAATAGAGTTGGGAGTCATCTACGAGCAGTACTTC. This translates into CASSKIELGVIYEQYF.

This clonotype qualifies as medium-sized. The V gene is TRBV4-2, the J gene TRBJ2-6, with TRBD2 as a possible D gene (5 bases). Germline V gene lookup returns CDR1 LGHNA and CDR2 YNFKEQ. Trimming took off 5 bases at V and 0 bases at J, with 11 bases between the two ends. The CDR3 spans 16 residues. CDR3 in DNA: TGTGCCAGCAGCGAGGGTCCCCGCTCTGGGGCCAACGTCCTGACTTTC. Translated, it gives CASSEGPRSGANVLTF.

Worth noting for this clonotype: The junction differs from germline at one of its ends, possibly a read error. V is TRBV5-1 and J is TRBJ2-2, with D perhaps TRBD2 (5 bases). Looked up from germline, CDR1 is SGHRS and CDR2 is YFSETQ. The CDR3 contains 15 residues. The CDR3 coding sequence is TGCGCCAGCAGCTTGGCAACCACATGGACCGGGGAACTGTTTTTT. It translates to CASSLATTWTGELFF.

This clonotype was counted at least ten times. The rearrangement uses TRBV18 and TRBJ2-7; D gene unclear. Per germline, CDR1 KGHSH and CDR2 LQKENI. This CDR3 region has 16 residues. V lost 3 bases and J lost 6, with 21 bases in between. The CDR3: CASSPTSPGPGAEQYF. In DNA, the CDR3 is TGTGCCAGCTCACCTACCTCCCCGGGCCCAGGAGCCGAGCAGTACTTC.

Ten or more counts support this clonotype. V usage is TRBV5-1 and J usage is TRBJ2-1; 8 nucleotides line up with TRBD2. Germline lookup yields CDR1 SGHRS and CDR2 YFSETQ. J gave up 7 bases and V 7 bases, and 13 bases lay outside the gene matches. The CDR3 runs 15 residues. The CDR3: CASHLAGGLGNEQFF. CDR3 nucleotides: TGCGCCAGCCATTTGGCGGGGGGCTTGGGGAATGAGCAGTTCTTC.

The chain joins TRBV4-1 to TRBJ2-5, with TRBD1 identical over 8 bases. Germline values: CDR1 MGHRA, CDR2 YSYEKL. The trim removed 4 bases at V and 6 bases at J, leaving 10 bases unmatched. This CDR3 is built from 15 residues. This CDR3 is CASSPSGTGGKTQYF. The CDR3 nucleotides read TGCGCCAGCAGCCCGAGCGGTACAGGGGGGAAGACCCAGTACTTC.

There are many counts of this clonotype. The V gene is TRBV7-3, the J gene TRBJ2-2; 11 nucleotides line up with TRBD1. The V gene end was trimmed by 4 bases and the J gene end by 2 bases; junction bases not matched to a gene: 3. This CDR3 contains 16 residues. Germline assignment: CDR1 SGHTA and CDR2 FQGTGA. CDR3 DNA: TGTGCCAGCAGCTCCCGGACAGGGGGCAACACCGGGGAGCTGTTTTTT. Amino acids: CASSSRTGGNTGELFF.

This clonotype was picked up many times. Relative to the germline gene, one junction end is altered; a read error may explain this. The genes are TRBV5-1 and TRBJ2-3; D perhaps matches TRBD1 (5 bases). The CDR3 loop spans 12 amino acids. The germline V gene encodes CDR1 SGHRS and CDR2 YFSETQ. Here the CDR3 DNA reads TGCGCCAGCAGTTTGGACACTTCTACGCAGTATTTT. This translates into CASSLDTSTQYF.

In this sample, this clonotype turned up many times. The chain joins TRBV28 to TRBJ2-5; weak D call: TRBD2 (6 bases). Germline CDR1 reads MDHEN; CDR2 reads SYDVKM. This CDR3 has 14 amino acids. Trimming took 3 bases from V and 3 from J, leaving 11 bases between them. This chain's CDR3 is CASSFIASEETQYF. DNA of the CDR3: TGTGCCAGCAGTTTTATAGCTAGCGAAGAGACCCAGTACTTC.

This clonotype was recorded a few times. CDR3 nucleotides: TGCGCCAGCAGCCCCGAAGGGGAAAGAGGAGGCGAGCAGTACTTC. Protein sequence: CASSPEGERGGEQYF. This chain connects TRBV5-1 to TRBJ2-7, with D perhaps being TRBD1 or TRBD2 (5 bases each). Trimming removed 4 bases from V and 6 bases from J, with 20 bases in between. This CDR3 comprises 15 residues. CDR1 is SGHRS, CDR2 YFSETQ, per germline.